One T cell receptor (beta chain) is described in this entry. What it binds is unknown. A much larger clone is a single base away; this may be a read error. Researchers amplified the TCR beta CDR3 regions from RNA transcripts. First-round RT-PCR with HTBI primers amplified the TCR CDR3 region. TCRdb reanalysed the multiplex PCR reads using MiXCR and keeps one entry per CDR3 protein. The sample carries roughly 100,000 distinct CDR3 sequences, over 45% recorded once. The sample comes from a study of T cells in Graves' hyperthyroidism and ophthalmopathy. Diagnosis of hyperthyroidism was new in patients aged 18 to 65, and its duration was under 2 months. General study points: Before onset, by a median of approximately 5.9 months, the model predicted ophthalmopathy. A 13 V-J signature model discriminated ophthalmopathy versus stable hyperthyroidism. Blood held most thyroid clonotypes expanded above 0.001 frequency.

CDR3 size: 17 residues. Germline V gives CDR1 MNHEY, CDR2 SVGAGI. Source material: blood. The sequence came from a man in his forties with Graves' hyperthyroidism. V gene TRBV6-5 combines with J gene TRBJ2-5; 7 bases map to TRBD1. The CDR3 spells CASSLLTTGTYQEAQYF. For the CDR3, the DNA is TGTGCCAGCAGCCTTCTCACGACAGGGACATACCAAGAGGCCCAGTACTTC.